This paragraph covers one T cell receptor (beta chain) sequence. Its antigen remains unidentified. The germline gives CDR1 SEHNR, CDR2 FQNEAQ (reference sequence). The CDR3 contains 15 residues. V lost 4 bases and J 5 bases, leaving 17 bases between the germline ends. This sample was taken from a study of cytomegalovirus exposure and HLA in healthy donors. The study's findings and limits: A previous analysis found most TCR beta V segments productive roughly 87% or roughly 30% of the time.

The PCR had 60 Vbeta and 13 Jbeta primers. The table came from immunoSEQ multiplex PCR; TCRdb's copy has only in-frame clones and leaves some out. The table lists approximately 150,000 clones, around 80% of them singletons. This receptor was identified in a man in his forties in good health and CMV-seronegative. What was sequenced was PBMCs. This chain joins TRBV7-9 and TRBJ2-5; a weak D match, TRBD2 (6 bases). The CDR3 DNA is TGTGCCAGCAGCTCTCCCGGGACTCCCTATGAGACCCAGTACTTC. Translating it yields CASSSPGTPYETQYF.